The rows below give T cell receptor beta chains drawn from one sample of a study of Ad26.COV2.S vaccination and SARS-CoV-2 variants. Libraries were prepared by immunoSEQ multiplex PCR; TCRdb keeps only in-frame clonotypes and omits some of them. The profile shows about 680,000 clones, 89% of them singletons. Sample: peripheral blood, taken in a trial of Ad26.COV2.S vaccine versus placebo. The receptors here all came from a person aged 18-65 years who received the Ad26.COV2.S COVID-19 vaccine or a placebo. CDR3s include the opening cysteine and the closing phenylalanine or tryptophan. A D gene is named only where the DNA matches it firmly. The size field is filled for only some rows; it gives once, few, many or a size class.

d_gene: NA; abundance: few; v_gene: TRBV7-2; j_gene: TRBJ1-3; CDR3nt: TGTGCCAGCAGCTTAGGGGGGGCTGGAAACACCATATATTTT; CDR3aa: CASSLGGAGNTIYF
d_gene: NA; abundance: NA; v_gene: TRBV10-1; j_gene: TRBJ2-2; CDR3nt: TGCGCCAGCAGTGAGGGAGCGAACACCGGGGAGCTGTTTTTT; CDR3aa: CASSEGANTGELFF
d_gene: NA; abundance: NA; v_gene: TRBV10-3; j_gene: TRBJ2-3; CDR3nt: TGTGCCATCAGGGGCGGGGCTGGCACAGATACGCAGTATTTT; CDR3aa: CAIRGGAGTDTQYF
d_gene: TRBD1; abundance: NA; v_gene: TRBV5-1; j_gene: TRBJ2-7; CDR3nt: TGCGCCAGCAGCTGGCATTCCGGGACAGATAACTACGAGCAGTACTTC; CDR3aa: CASSWHSGTDNYEQYF
d_gene: TRBD1; abundance: NA; v_gene: TRBV10-3; j_gene: TRBJ1-5; CDR3nt: TGTGCCATCAGTGCTGACAGGGGGGAACAGCCCCAGCATTTT; CDR3aa: CAISADRGEQPQHF
d_gene: NA; abundance: once; v_gene: TRBV7-2; j_gene: TRBJ2-1; CDR3nt: TGTGCCAGCAGCCAAGGTACTGCAAGCTCCTACAATGAGCAGTTCTTC; CDR3aa: CASSQGTASSYNEQFF
d_gene: TRBD2; abundance: NA; v_gene: TRBV27; j_gene: TRBJ2-7; CDR3nt: TGTGCCAGCAGGACTAGCGGGAACCGCTACGAGCAGTACTTC; CDR3aa: CASRTSGNRYEQYF
d_gene: NA; abundance: once; v_gene: TRBV5-8; j_gene: TRBJ1-6; CDR3nt: TGTGCCAGCAGCTTGAGGTTATCACCCCTCCACTTT; CDR3aa: CASSLRLSPLHF
d_gene: NA; abundance: NA; v_gene: TRBV5-4; j_gene: TRBJ1-1; CDR3nt: TGTGCCAGCAGCTCTTTCAGGGGCTACACTGAAGCTTTCTTT; CDR3aa: CASSSFRGYTEAFF
d_gene: NA; abundance: NA; v_gene: TRBV7-9; j_gene: TRBJ1-4; CDR3nt: TGTGCCAGCAGCTTATCAGGGACCTCAACTAATGAAAAACTGTTTTTT; CDR3aa: CASSLSGTSTNEKLFF
d_gene: NA; abundance: NA; v_gene: TRBV9; j_gene: TRBJ1-2; CDR3nt: TGTGCCAGCAGCGCCCGATCGGGACAAGTCTATGGCTACACCTTC; CDR3aa: CASSARSGQVYGYTF
d_gene: TRBD2; abundance: NA; v_gene: TRBV30; j_gene: TRBJ2-1; CDR3nt: TGTGCCGGGACCCTAGCGGGGGGCATCAATGAGCAGTTCTTC; CDR3aa: CAGTLAGGINEQFF
d_gene: NA; abundance: NA; v_gene: TRBV30; j_gene: TRBJ1-6; CDR3nt: TGTGCCTGGACCTCGGGGACGCACGGTAATTCACCCCTCCACTTT; CDR3aa: CAWTSGTHGNSPLHF
d_gene: NA; abundance: NA; v_gene: TRBV7-2; j_gene: TRBJ1-1; CDR3nt: TGTGCCAGCAGCCTCTGGGGGGGGGCTGAAGCTTTCTTT; CDR3aa: CASSLWGGAEAFF
d_gene: NA; abundance: NA; v_gene: TRBV9; j_gene: TRBJ2-7; CDR3nt: TGTGCCAGCAGCGTAGCGCCGGGGGGCCCCTACGAGCAGTACTTC; CDR3aa: CASSVAPGGPYEQYF
d_gene: TRBD1; abundance: NA; v_gene: TRBV27; j_gene: TRBJ2-1; CDR3nt: TGTGCCAGCAGCTTCGGGACAGGGTTGTACAATGAGCAGTTCTTC; CDR3aa: CASSFGTGLYNEQFF
d_gene: TRBD2; abundance: few; v_gene: TRBV5-4; j_gene: TRBJ2-7; CDR3nt: TGTGCCAGCAACCCCCGCGGGGGGTCCGAGCAGTACTTC; CDR3aa: CASNPRGGSEQYF